A single sample gave rise to the 11 T cell receptor beta chains below, sequenced in a study of T cell changes during pregnancy in multiple sclerosis (dated by TCRdb to about 2019). Receptor amplification or capture employed the immunoSEQ multiplex PCR assay. In its TCRdb copy, this immuneACCESS table keeps in-frame sequences only and misses some clones. Where compared with another copy, unresolved V genes explain less than half of these, and the others have no known cause. The sample table shows about 76,000 clones, and around 94% are seen once. Of the sample, approximately 0.63% is held by the ten largest clones. This material consisted of peripheral blood, taken in the third trimester of pregnancy. The receptors stem from a female donor with multiple sclerosis, enrolled in a pregnancy study.

The chain combines TRBV10-3 with TRBJ1-1; 9 nucleotides match TRBD1. This CDR3 is 17 amino acids long. V dropped 2 bases and J dropped 5; count of bases not matched to a gene: 12. The germline V gene has CDR1 ENHRY and CDR2 SYGVKD. The chain's CDR3 is CAISERRTGDPGTEAFF. Here the CDR3 DNA reads TGTGCCATCAGTGAGCGGCGGACAGGGGACCCGGGGACTGAAGCTTTCTTT.

V and J are TRBV11-3 and TRBJ1-1; 7 bases map to TRBD1. The V segment lost 4 bases and the J segment 1 base; nucleotides outside the gene matches: 9. The germline gives CDR1 SGHNT, CDR2 YENEEA. CDR3 length: 16 amino acids. CDR3 DNA: TGTGCCAGCAGCTCGGGGCCCGCAGGGGGGAACACTGAAGCTTTCTTT. Translated: CASSSGPAGGNTEAFF.

The V gene is TRBV18, the J gene TRBJ2-2, with 9 bases aligning to TRBD2. V lost 2 bases and J lost 0; bases outside the gene matches: 4. The CDR3 loop spans 17 amino acids. Looked up from germline, CDR1 is KGHSH and CDR2 is LQKENI. CDR3 sequence: CASSPLKRGANTGELFF. Written as DNA, the CDR3 is TGTGCCAGCTCACCATTGAAGCGGGGGGCGAACACCGGGGAGCTGTTTTTT.

V is TRBV12-5 and J is TRBJ2-5, with 9 bases matching TRBD2. The CDR3 has 15 amino acids. Germline values: CDR1 LGHNT, CDR2 FRNRAP. Unmatched junction bases numbered 3, after V lost 2 bases and J lost 2 bases. The CDR3 bases are TGTGCTAGTGGTTTGCGGCGGGGGGGACAAGAGACCCAGTACTTC. Protein sequence: CASGLRRGGQETQYF.

The chain carries TRBV15 and TRBJ1-1; tentatively, D is TRBD1 (6 bases). This CDR3 has 12 amino acids. Per germline, CDR1 LNHNV and CDR2 YYDKDF (reference sequence). V gave up 8 bases and J gave up 4 bases, with 11 bases separating them. CDR3 protein: CATAGGPTEAFF. The CDR3 bases are TGTGCCACCGCGGGGGGGCCCACTGAAGCTTTCTTT.

The chain carries TRBV4-3 and TRBJ1-2; D is undetermined. This CDR3 has 17 residues. Per germline, CDR1 LGHNA and CDR2 YSLEER. V gave up 1 base and J gave up 0 bases, with 15 bases separating them. In nucleotides, the CDR3 is TGCGCCAGCAGCCAAGTTCGATCCGTGCAGTCTAACTATGGCTACACCTTC. Translation: CASSQVRSVQSNYGYTF.

The J gene is TRBJ1-5, the V gene TRBV6-6; TRBD1 matches at 8 bases. Germline V gene sequence: CDR1 MNHNY, CDR2 SVGAGI (reference sequence). Trimming at V came to 6 bases and at J to 4 bases, leaving 11 bases not matched to a gene. CDR3 size: 16 residues. CDR3 sequence: CASSPKDRGENQPQHF. For the CDR3, the DNA is TGTGCCAGCAGCCCCAAAGACAGGGGCGAGAATCAGCCCCAGCATTTT.

The chain has TRBV9 and TRBJ1-3, with a weak D call TRBD1 (5 bases). Germline CDR1 SGDLS, CDR2 YYNGEE. CDR3 length equals 18 residues. Trimming stripped 0 bases from V and 3 bases from J, with 19 bases between. CDR3 sequence: CASSVGLGAVGNGNTIYF. The CDR3 DNA reads TGTGCCAGCAGCGTAGGCCTAGGGGCCGTAGGTAATGGAAACACCATATATTTT.

The J gene is TRBJ1-2, the V gene TRBV7-2, with D perhaps matching TRBD1 (5 bases). V was trimmed by 6 bases and J by 3 bases, leaving 11 bases between them. Per the germline V gene, CDR1 is SGHTA and CDR2 is FQGNSA. The CDR3 runs 13 residues. The CDR3 region is CASSLRADYGYTF. Written as DNA, the CDR3 is TGTGCCAGCAGTCTCAGGGCGGACTATGGCTACACCTTC. Full variable domain (remainder filled in from reference TRBV7-2 and TRBJ1-2): GAGVSQSPSNKVTEKGKDVELRCDPISGHTALYWYRQSLGQGLEFLIYFQGNSAPDKSGLPSDRFSAERTGGSVSTLTIQRTQQEDSAVYLCASSLRADYGYTFGSGTRLTVV.

The chain couples TRBV15 to TRBJ1-1; TRBD1 aligns across 7 bases. CDR1 and CDR2 from the germline V gene are LNHNV and YYDKDF (reference sequence). Trimming at V came to 3 bases and at J to 0 bases, leaving 10 bases not matched to a gene. The length of the CDR3 is 17 residues. The CDR3 nucleotides read TGTGCCACCAGCAGGATGACAGGGCTAACACTGAACACTGAAGCTTTCTTT. As protein: CATSRMTGLTLNTEAFF.

The chain is built from TRBV9 and TRBJ2-3; 10 bases agree with TRBD2. Germline loops: CDR1 SGDLS, CDR2 YYNGEE. This CDR3 has 16 residues. V gave up 1 base and J gave up 0 bases; unmatched junction bases: 2. CDR3 coding DNA: TGTGCCAGCAGCGTATCTAGCGGGGGTAGCACAGATACGCAGTATTTT. Translated: CASSVSSGGSTDTQYF.